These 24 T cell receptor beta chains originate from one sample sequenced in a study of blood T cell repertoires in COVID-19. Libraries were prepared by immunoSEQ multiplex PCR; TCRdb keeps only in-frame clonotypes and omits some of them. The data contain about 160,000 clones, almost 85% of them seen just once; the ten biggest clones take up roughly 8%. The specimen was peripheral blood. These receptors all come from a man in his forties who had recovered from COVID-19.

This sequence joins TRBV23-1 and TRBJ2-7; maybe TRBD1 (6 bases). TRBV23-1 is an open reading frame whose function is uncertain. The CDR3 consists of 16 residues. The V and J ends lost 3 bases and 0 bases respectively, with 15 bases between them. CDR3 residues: CASSHSGTHSSYEQYF. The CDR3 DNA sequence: TGCGCCAGCAGTCACTCCGGGACACATAGCTCCTACGAGCAGTACTTC.

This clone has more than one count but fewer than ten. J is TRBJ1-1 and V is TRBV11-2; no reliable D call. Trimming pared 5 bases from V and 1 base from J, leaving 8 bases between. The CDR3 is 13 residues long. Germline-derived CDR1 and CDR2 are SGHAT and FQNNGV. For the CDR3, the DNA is TGTGCCAGCAGCGTGGACTCGAACACTGAAGCTTTCTTT. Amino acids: CASSVDSNTEAFF.

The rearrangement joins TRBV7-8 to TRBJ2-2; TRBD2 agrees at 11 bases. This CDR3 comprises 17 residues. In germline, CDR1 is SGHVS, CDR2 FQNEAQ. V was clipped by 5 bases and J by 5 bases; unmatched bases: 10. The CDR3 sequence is CASSPRTSGPQTGELFF. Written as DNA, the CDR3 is TGTGCCAGCAGCCCACGGACTAGCGGGCCCCAAACCGGGGAGCTGTTTTTT.

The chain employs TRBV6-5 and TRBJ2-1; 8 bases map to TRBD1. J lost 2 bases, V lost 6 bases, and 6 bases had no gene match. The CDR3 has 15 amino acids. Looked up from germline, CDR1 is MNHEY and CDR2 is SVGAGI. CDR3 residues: CASSSLTGAYNEQFF. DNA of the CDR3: TGTGCCAGCAGCTCATTGACAGGGGCCTACAATGAGCAGTTCTTC.

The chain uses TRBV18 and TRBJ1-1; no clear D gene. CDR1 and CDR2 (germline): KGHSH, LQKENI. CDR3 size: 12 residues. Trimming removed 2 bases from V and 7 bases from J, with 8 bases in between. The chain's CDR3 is CASSPGSSEAFF. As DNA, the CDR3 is TGTGCCAGCTCACCAGGGAGCAGTGAAGCTTTCTTT.

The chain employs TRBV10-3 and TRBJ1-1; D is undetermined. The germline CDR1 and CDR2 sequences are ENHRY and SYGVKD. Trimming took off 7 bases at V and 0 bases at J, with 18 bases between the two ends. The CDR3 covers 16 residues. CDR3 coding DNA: TGTGCCATCATCGCAGGTTCATACCGCATGAACACTGAAGCTTTCTTT. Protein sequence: CAIIAGSYRMNTEAFF.

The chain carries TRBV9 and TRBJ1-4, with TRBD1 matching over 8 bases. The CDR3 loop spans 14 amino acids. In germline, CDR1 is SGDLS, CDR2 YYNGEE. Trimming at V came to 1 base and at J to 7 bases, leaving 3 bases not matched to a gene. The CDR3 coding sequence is TGTGCCAGCAGCGTAAGCGACAGGGGTGAAAAACTGTTTTTT. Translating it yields CASSVSDRGEKLFF.

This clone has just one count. CDR3 region: CASRRRHRNTEAFF. The CDR3 region has the DNA TGTGCCAGCAGACGTAGACACCGAAACACTGAAGCTTTCTTT. The V call is TRBV28, the J call TRBJ1-1, with D unresolved. The germline V gene has CDR1 MDHEN and CDR2 SYDVKM. V lost 6 bases and J lost 2, with 13 bases in between. The CDR3 totals 14 residues.

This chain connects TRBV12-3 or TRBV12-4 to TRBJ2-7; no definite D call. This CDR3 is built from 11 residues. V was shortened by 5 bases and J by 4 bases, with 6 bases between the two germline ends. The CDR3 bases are TGTGCCAGCAGTCCGAGTTACGAGCAGTACTTC. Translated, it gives CASSPSYEQYF.

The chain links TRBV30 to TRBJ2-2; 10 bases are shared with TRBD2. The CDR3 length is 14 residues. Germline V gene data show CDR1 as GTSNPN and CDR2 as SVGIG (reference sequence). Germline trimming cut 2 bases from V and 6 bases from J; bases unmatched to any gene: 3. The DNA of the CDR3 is TGTGCCTGGAGTCCAGCGGGGGGGCCCGGGGAGCTGTTTTTT. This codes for CAWSPAGGPGELFF.

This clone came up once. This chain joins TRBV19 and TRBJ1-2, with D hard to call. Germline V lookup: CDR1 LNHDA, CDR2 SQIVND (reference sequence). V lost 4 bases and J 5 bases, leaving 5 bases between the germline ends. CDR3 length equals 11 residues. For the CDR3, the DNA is TGTGCCAGTAGTAGGGAGTATGGCTACACCTTC. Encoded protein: CASSREYGYTF.

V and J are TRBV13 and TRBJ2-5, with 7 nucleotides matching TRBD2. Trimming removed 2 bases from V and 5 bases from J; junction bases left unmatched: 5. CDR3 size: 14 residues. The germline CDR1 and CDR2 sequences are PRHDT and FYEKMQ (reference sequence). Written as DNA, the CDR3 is TGTGCCAGCAGCTTATTGACGCGGGGGGAGACCCAGTACTTC. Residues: CASSLLTRGETQYF.

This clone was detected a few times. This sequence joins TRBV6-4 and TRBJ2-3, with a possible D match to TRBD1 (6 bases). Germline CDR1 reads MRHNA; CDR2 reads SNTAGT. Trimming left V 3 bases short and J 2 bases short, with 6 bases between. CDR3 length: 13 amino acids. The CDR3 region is CASSEGATDTQYF. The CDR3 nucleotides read TGTGCCAGCAGTGAGGGGGCCACAGATACGCAGTATTTT.

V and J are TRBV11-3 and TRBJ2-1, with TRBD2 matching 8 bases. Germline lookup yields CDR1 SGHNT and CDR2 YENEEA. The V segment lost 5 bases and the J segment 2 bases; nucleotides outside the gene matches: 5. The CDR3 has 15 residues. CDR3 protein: CASSNPGGPYNEQFF. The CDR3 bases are TGTGCCAGCAGCAACCCGGGGGGGCCCTACAATGAGCAGTTCTTC.

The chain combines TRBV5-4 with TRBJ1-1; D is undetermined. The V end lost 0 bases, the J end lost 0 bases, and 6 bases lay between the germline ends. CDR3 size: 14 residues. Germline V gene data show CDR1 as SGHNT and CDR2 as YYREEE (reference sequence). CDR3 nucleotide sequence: TGTGCCAGCAGCTTGGACGGGATGAACACTGAAGCTTTCTTT. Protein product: CASSLDGMNTEAFF. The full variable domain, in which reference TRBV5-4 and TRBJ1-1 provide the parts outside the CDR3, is ETGVTQSPTHLIKTRGQQVTLRCSSQSGHNTVSWYQQALGQGPQFIFQYYREEENGRGNFPPRFSGLQFPNYSSELNVNALELDDSALYLCASSLDGMNTEAFFGQGTRLTVV.

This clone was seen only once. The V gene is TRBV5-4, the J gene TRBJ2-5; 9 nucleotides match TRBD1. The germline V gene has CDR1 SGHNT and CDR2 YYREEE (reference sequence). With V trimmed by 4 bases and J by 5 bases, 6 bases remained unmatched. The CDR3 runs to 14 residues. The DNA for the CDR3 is TGTGCCAGCAGCATACAGGGGGCGCGGGAGACCCAGTACTTC. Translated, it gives CASSIQGARETQYF.

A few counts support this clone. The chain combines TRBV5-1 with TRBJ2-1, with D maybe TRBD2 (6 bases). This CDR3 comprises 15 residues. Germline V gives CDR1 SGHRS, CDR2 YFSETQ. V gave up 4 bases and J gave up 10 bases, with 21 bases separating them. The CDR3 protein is CASSPGPSVGPEQFF. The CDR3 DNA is TGCGCCAGCAGCCCCGGGCCTAGCGTAGGTCCCGAGCAGTTCTTC.

The CDR3 sequence is CASSLGGGSHTEAFF. Written as DNA, the CDR3 is TGTGCCAGCAGCTTAGGTGGGGGGAGTCACACTGAAGCTTTCTTT. The chain recombines TRBV11-3 with TRBJ1-1; D is possibly TRBD1 (5 bases). Germline loops: CDR1 SGHNT, CDR2 YENEEA. V was pared by 1 base and J by 3 bases, with 12 bases between. The CDR3 length is 15 residues.

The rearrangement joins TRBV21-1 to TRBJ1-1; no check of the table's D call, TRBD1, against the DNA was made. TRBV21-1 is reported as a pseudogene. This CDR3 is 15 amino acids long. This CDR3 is CASSFPGGFGTEAFF. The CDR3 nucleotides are TGTGCCAGCAGCTTTCCAGGGGGCTTCGGAACTGAAGCTTTCTTT.

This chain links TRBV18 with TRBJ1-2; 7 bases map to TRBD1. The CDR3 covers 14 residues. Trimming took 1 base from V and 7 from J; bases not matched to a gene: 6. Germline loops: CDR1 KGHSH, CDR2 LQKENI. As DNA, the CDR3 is TGTGCCAGCTCACCACGACAGGGTAATTTTGGCTACACCTTC. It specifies CASSPRQGNFGYTF.

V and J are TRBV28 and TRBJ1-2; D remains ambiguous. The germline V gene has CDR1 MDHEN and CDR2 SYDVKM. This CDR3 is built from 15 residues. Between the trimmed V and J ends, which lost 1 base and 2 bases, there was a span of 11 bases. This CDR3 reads CASSLSRKTNYGYTF. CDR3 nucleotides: TGTGCCAGCAGTTTATCTCGTAAGACAAACTATGGCTACACCTTC.

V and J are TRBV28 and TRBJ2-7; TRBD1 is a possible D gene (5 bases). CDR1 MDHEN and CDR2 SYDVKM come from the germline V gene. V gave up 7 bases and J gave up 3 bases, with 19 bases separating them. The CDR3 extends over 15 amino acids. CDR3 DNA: TGTGCCAGCACCGACCAGGGTGCTGGGAACTACGAGCAGTACTTC. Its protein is CASTDQGAGNYEQYF.

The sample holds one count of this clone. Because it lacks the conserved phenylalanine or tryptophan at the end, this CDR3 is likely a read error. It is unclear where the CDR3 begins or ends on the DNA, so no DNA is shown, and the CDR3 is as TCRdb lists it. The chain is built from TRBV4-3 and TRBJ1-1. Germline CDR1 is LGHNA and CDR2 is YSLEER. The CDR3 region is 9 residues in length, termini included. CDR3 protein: CASSQDSGG.

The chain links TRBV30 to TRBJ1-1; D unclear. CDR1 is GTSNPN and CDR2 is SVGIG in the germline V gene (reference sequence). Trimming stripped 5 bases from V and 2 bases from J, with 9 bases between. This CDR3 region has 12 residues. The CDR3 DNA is TGTGCCTGGGGCAGAACAAACACTGAAGCTTTCTTT. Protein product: CAWGRTNTEAFF.